A selection of T cell receptor beta chains follows, all from one sample in a study of blood T cell repertoires in COVID-19. Only in-frame clones appear in the TCRdb table, and some are missing; sequencing was by immunoSEQ multiplex PCR. The repertoire consists of 14,000 or so clones, with 80% to 95% occurring once and the leading ten covering roughly 8.1%. Sequences were obtained from peripheral blood. Receptor source: a human donor in a cohort sampled during active COVID-19. Both conserved end residues are part of each CDR3. The order of the fields is J gene, clone size, V gene, D gene, CDR3 DNA, CDR3 protein. A D gene is named only where the DNA matches it firmly. Not all rows give a size; the values are once, few, many and, for expanded clones, a class.

>TRBJ2-1|-|TRBV4-1|TRBD2
TGCGCCAGCAGCCAGTCGACTAGCGGGTCCTACAATGAGCAGTTCTTC
CASSQSTSGSYNEQFF
>TRBJ2-2|-|TRBV12-5|-
TGTGCTAGTGGTCCCGGCCCGGGGTCGAACACCGGGGAGCTGTTTTTT
CASGPGPGSNTGELFF
>TRBJ2-5|-|TRBV6-6|-
TGTGCCAGCGAAAGGGCCGGGACATCAGAAGAGACCCAGTACTTC
CASERAGTSEETQYF
>TRBJ1-3|once|TRBV27|-
TGTGCCAGCAGTCCGAGACAGACTCTCTCTGGAAACACCATATATTTT
CASSPRQTLSGNTIYF
>TRBJ1-4|-|TRBV7-8|TRBD1
TGTGCCAGCAGGTCTACAGGGGCAACTAATGAAAAACTGTTTTTT
CASRSTGATNEKLFF
>TRBJ1-1|-|TRBV7-8|-
TGTGCCAGCAGCAGGGACACGAACACTGAAGCTTTCTTT
CASSRDTNTEAFF
>TRBJ2-6|-|TRBV9|TRBD2
TGTGCCAGCAGCGAAGGTAGCGGGAGAGGAGCCAACGTCCTGACTTTC
CASSEGSGRGANVLTF
>TRBJ2-7|-|TRBV7-9|-
TGTGCCAGCAGCCCCCCGAGTGCGTCCTACGAGCAGTACTTC
CASSPPSASYEQYF
>TRBJ2-3|-|TRBV7-8|TRBD2
TGTGCCAGCAGCTTAGGTGGACTAGCGGGGCGAGATACGCAGTATTTT
CASSLGGLAGRDTQYF
>TRBJ2-7|-|TRBV7-9|TRBD1
TGTGCCAGCAGCTTACCGGGACAGGGAGGCGAGCAGTACTTC
CASSLPGQGGEQYF
>TRBJ2-5|-|TRBV5-4|TRBD1
TGTGCCAGCAGCTTTAACAGGGGGCAGGAGACCCAGTACTTC
CASSFNRGQETQYF
>TRBJ2-2|once|TRBV12-3/TRBV12-4|-
TGTGCCAGCAGTTTTACTACCGGGGAGCTGTTTTTT
CASSFTTGELFF
>TRBJ2-3|-|TRBV30|TRBD2
TGTGCCTTGACTAGCGGTTTACACATTGATACGCAGTATTTT
CALTSGLHIDTQYF
>TRBJ2-7|-|TRBV5-1|TRBD2
TGCGCCAGCAGCTTGGGGGCGGGGAGCGGGGGGAGCGACGAGCAGTACTTC
CASSLGAGSGGSDEQYF
>TRBJ2-7|-|TRBV5-1|TRBD2
TGCGCCAGCAGCTTGGTTACTAGCGGGACCTACGAGCAGTACTTC
CASSLVTSGTYEQYF
>TRBJ1-3|once|TRBV24-1|-
TGTGCCACCAGTGATTCAGGGACTGGAAACACCATATATTTT
CATSDSGTGNTIYF
>TRBJ1-3|once|TRBV6-1|-
TGTGCCAGCAGTGAGTATTTTGACAGCATCTCTGGAAACACCATATATTTT
CASSEYFDSISGNTIYF
>TRBJ2-3|-|TRBV12-5|TRBD1
TGTGCTAGTGGTTTGGTACTAACAGGGGGCGGGGATACGCAGTATTTT
CASGLVLTGGGDTQYF
>TRBJ2-1|-|TRBV18|TRBD2
TGTGCCAGCTCGCTAGCGGGGGCCTCCTACAATGAGCAGTTCTTC
CASSLAGASYNEQFF
>TRBJ2-3|once|TRBV5-1|TRBD2
TGCGCCAGCAGCTTGGCGGGACTAGCGGCCAGCACAGATACGCAGTATTTT
CASSLAGLAASTDTQYF
>TRBJ2-3|-|TRBV29-1|TRBD1
TGCAGCGTTGAGGGCAGGGGGATTGGAGGAGATACGCAGTATTTT
CSVEGRGIGGDTQYF
>TRBJ2-2|-|TRBV5-1|TRBD1
TGCGCCAGCAGCTTGGGGGACGGGACAGGGTCCACCGGGGAGCTGTTTTTT
CASSLGDGTGSTGELFF